These T cell receptor beta chains were read from a single sample in a study of CD8 T cells in ankylosing spondylitis. TCRdb re-called the 5' RACE reads through MiXCR, storing one row per CDR3 protein. The data show 300,000 to 350,000 distinct CDR3 sequences, approximately 10% seen once. The specimen sequenced was blood, either unsorted or a sorted T cell fraction (not recorded which). The receptors derive from a female donor with ankylosing spondylitis or in good health (not recorded which). Each CDR3 is given with its conserved first and last residue. The D gene is left open where the match is weak. For some rows the clone size is stated as once, few or many, or as a class when expanded; others skip it.

D: TRBD2; J: TRBJ2-1; size: many; V: TRBV20-1; CDR3: CSGRSGGYNEQFF; DNA: TGCAGTGGGCGTAGCGGGGGATACAATGAGCAGTTCTTC
D: TRBD1; J: TRBJ1-2; size: -; V: TRBV5-1; CDR3: CASSLMTGVRGYTF; DNA: TGCGCCAGCAGCCTCATGACAGGGGTTAGAGGCTACACCTTC
D: -; J: TRBJ2-4; size: many; V: TRBV7-2; CDR3: CASSFRRDLKNIQYF; DNA: TGTGCCAGCAGCTTTCGCCGAGACTTGAAAAACATTCAGTACTTC
D: -; J: TRBJ2-1; size: few; V: TRBV20-1; CDR3: CSAKRAGLPYNEQFF; DNA: TGCAGTGCCAAGAGGGCGGGACTCCCCTACAATGAGCAGTTCTTC
D: TRBD2; J: TRBJ2-3; size: many; V: TRBV6-1; CDR3: CASSDQRGSSTDTQYF; DNA: TGTGCCAGCTCCGACCAGCGGGGGTCTAGCACAGATACGCAGTATTTT
D: -; J: TRBJ1-1; size: many; V: TRBV27; CDR3: CASSLSSGLNTEAFF; DNA: TGTGCCAGCAGTTTATCATCGGGGTTGAACACTGAAGCTTTCTTT
D: -; J: TRBJ2-1; size: many; V: TRBV5-1; CDR3: CASSSGQTTGEQFF; DNA: TGCGCCAGCAGCTCCGGACAGACCACCGGTGAGCAGTTCTTC
D: TRBD2; J: TRBJ2-1; size: many; V: TRBV7-8; CDR3: CASTLAGLESNEQFF; DNA: TGTGCCAGCACCCTAGCGGGCTTGGAATCCAATGAGCAGTTCTTC
D: -; J: TRBJ2-7; size: -; V: TRBV28; CDR3: CASNRGIVSYEQYF; DNA: TGTGCCAGCAATCGGGGTATCGTCTCCTACGAGCAGTACTTC
D: TRBD2; J: TRBJ2-5; size: -; V: TRBV5-4; CDR3: CASSLGLAVPQETQYF; DNA: TGTGCCAGCAGCTTGGGACTAGCGGTTCCCCAAGAGACCCAGTACTTC
D: TRBD1; J: TRBJ1-2; size: -; V: TRBV5-5; CDR3: CASSSRDRVSGYTF; DNA: TGTGCCAGCAGTTCGCGGGACAGGGTTTCTGGCTACACCTTC
D: -; J: TRBJ2-2; size: many; V: TRBV1; CDR3: CTSSQEIRDRNTGELFF; DNA: TGCACCAGCAGCCAAGAAATCAGGGACCGGAACACCGGGGAGCTGTTTTTT
D: -; J: TRBJ2-1; size: -; V: TRBV3-1; CDR3: CASSQGGQQFF; DNA: TGTGCCAGCAGCCAAGGGGGCCAGCAGTTCTTC
D: -; J: TRBJ1-5; size: many; V: TRBV27; CDR3: CASSLKGNQPQHF; DNA: TGTGCCAGCAGTTTAAAGGGGAATCAGCCCCAGCATTTT
D: -; J: TRBJ2-3; size: many; V: TRBV5-5; CDR3: CASSLRAHFGSDTQYF; DNA: TGTGCCAGCAGCTTACGAGCGCACTTTGGTTCAGATACGCAGTATTTT
D: TRBD2; J: TRBJ2-3; size: -; V: TRBV7-2; CDR3: CVSGRSGGSTDTQYF; DNA: TGTGTCTCCGGGCGCAGCGGGGGGTCCACAGATACGCAGTATTTT
D: -; J: TRBJ2-3; size: many; V: TRBV5-1; CDR3: CASSSWLERGGPDTQYF; DNA: TGCGCCAGCAGTTCATGGTTAGAGAGGGGAGGCCCAGATACGCAGTATTTT
D: -; J: TRBJ2-2; size: few; V: TRBV7-3; CDR3: CASSTRDGGGGELFF; DNA: TGTGCCAGCAGCACCCGGGACGGCGGCGGCGGGGAGCTGTTTTTT
D: TRBD1; J: TRBJ2-2; size: -; V: TRBV4-3; CDR3: CASSQQMAGTAMSTGELFF; DNA: TGCGCCAGCAGCCAACAAATGGCTGGGACAGCAATGTCCACCGGGGAGCTGTTTTTT
D: -; J: TRBJ1-2; size: few; V: TRBV19; CDR3: CASSRDSASYGYTF; DNA: TGTGCCAGTAGCCGGGACTCAGCCTCCTATGGCTACACCTTC
D: -; J: TRBJ2-3; size: -; V: TRBV12-3/TRBV12-4; CDR3: CASSRTRAVSTDTQYF; DNA: TGTGCCAGCAGCCGCACTAGAGCGGTTAGCACAGATACGCAGTATTTT
D: TRBD2; J: TRBJ2-1; size: few; V: TRBV6-1; CDR3: CASSRGRALDEQFF; DNA: TGTGCCAGCAGCCGCGGGAGGGCTCTCGATGAGCAGTTCTTC
D: -; J: TRBJ1-1; size: many; V: TRBV20-1; CDR3: CSARGTGGIEAFF; DNA: TGCAGTGCTAGGGGTACTGGGGGGATTGAAGCTTTCTTT
D: TRBD2; J: TRBJ2-3; size: many; V: TRBV20-1; CDR3: CSASPPLAGGPPLTDTQYF; DNA: TGCAGTGCTAGCCCTCCCCTAGCGGGGGGGCCGCCATTGACAGATACGCAGTATTTT
D: TRBD1; J: TRBJ1-2; size: -; V: TRBV7-9; CDR3: CASSPGQGASGYTF; DNA: TGTGCCAGCAGTCCGGGACAGGGGGCCTCTGGCTACACCTTC
D: TRBD1; J: TRBJ2-7; size: few; V: TRBV5-1; CDR3: CASSSGQVRSYEQYF; DNA: TGCGCCAGCAGCTCGGGACAGGTCCGCTCCTACGAGCAGTACTTC
D: TRBD2; J: TRBJ2-2; size: few; V: TRBV20-1; CDR3: CSARDQVAGASNTGELFF; DNA: TGCAGTGCTAGAGATCAAGTAGCGGGAGCTTCGAACACCGGGGAGCTGTTTTTT
D: TRBD2; J: TRBJ2-1; size: -; V: TRBV4-2; CDR3: CASSRQRGGDEQFF; DNA: TGTGCCAGCAGCAGGCAGCGGGGGGGGGATGAGCAGTTCTTC
D: -; J: TRBJ1-3; size: many; V: TRBV5-1; CDR3: CASSSGTSGGNTIYF; DNA: TGCGCCAGCAGTTCAGGGACCTCAGGGGGAAACACCATATATTTT
D: -; J: TRBJ2-5; size: -; V: TRBV10-3; CDR3: CAISDSGTLKETQYF; DNA: TGTGCCATCAGCGATTCCGGGACTCTCAAAGAGACCCAGTACTTC
D: -; J: TRBJ2-5; size: few; V: TRBV7-9; CDR3: CASSPLERPSETQYF; DNA: TGTGCCAGCAGCCCCCTGGAGCGGCCCTCGGAGACCCAGTACTTC
D: -; J: TRBJ2-7; size: few; V: TRBV20-1; CDR3: CSARDLEQGLAYEQYF; DNA: TGCAGTGCTAGAGATCTGGAGCAGGGGCTAGCCTACGAGCAGTACTTC
D: TRBD1; J: TRBJ2-2; size: many; V: TRBV6-1; CDR3: CASRVQGATGELFF; DNA: TGTGCCAGCAGAGTACAGGGGGCCACCGGGGAGCTGTTTTTT
D: -; J: TRBJ2-7; size: many; V: TRBV20-1; CDR3: CSAALRGAYEQYF; DNA: TGCAGTGCTGCACTCAGGGGAGCCTACGAGCAGTACTTC
D: TRBD2; J: TRBJ2-7; size: few; V: TRBV9; CDR3: CASSVASGRNYEQYF; DNA: TGTGCCAGCAGCGTCGCTAGCGGGAGGAACTACGAGCAGTACTTC
D: -; J: TRBJ1-2; size: few; V: TRBV6-2/TRBV6-3; CDR3: CASSYSTNNYGYTF; DNA: TGTGCCAGCAGTTACTCGACGAATAACTATGGCTACACCTTC
D: -; J: TRBJ1-2; size: -; V: TRBV4-1; CDR3: CASSQESPTGYGYTF; DNA: TGCGCCAGCAGCCAAGAGAGTCCGACGGGCTATGGCTACACCTTC
D: -; J: TRBJ1-5; size: -; V: TRBV12-3/TRBV12-4; CDR3: CASTPGRGQPQHF; DNA: TGTGCCAGCACTCCTGGGAGGGGGCAGCCCCAGCATTTT
D: -; J: TRBJ2-1; size: many; V: TRBV7-2; CDR3: CASSLGGLTGNEQFF; DNA: TGTGCCAGCAGCTTAGGGGGGCTAACGGGCAATGAGCAGTTCTTC